This TCR beta chain was sequenced for a study of T-cell memory formation after mild COVID-19 (dated by TCRdb to about 2021). Concerning the study at large: TCR sequence clusters from the two donors were largely donor specific. T-cell clones expanding and contracting after mild COVID-19 in a couple of donors were tracked by longitudinal TCRalpha and TCRbeta repertoire sequencing. The cohort was made up of two young adult volunteers, one female and one male, who were previously healthy. Overall study outcomes, separate from this receptor: Some responding clones were detected in pre-infection memory, suggesting pre-existing cross-reactive memory T cells joined the SARS-CoV-2 response. Only a couple of mild cases were covered by the study, and larger cohorts that include severe cases with pre-infection samples were considered necessary. Balanced CD4/CD8 phenotypes were observed for clones contracting from day 15 to 85, whereas a bias towards CD4+ was observed for a second wave of clones expanding from day 15 to 37. SARS-CoV-2 specificity was not confirmed for the second-wave clones peaking on day 37. Contracting CD4+ clones were found mainly in CM and EM memory subsets, while CD8+ clones were enriched in EMRA.

Sequenced using an Illumina NovaSeq 6000. Using 5'RACE with constant-segment primers, TCRalpha and TCRbeta cDNA libraries were constructed, with sample barcodes and unique molecular identifiers added in the process. RNA was extracted from every sample with Trizol reagent. The libraries were amplified in two PCR steps, and the second step added a second sample barcode and Illumina TruSeq adapters. The libraries were sequenced on an Illumina NovaSeq using 2 x 150 bp paired-end reads. Concerning the study's data processing: Reads were demultiplexed and collapsed into UMI-guided consensus sequences with migec v1.2.7. Using mixcr v2.1.11, the UMI consensuses were aligned to TRA and TRB V and J templates and assembled into clonotypes. Clonotypes were classified as expanded or contracted when called significant by both edgeR and NoisET, with noise models trained on biological replicates. For edgeR calls, the cutoffs were a false discovery rate-adjusted p below 0.01 and a log2 fold-change threshold of 1. As an exploratory analysis of dynamics, max-normalized trajectories of the 1000 most abundant clonotypes were examined by PCA with hierarchical clustering. Separately sequenced CD4+ and CD8+ repertoires were used to assign the CD4 or CD8 phenotype of responding clones. The public reads were quality trimmed at Q25 with fastp and then assembled into clones with MiXCR by TCRdb, keeping productive beta chains. Merged by CDR3 protein, the rows form single entries marked with the most common genes and DNA. The V and J calls come from TCRdb's annotation, not from the publication. This sample lists about 560,000 distinct CDR3 sequences; more than 15% were detected once. Around 12% of the sample is taken by the ten largest.

Regarding this clonotype: Its antigen is currently not known. Base-call qualities are not available, and no considerably larger clone is one nucleotide away.

The V and J ends are trimmed by 4 bases and 5 bases, leaving 23 bases between them. From the cysteine through the phenylalanine, the CDR3 covers 16 amino acids. The entry retains the CDR3 DNA only, 48 bases that are in frame from base 1. The germline V gene (reference sequence) sets CDR1 to DFQATT and CDR2 to SNEGSKA. Ficoll-Paque density gradient centrifugation was the method used to isolate PBMCs. The receptor was isolated from an adult woman who had mild COVID-19 (a few samples of this study predate the infection). The sample titles of this study are shuffled in the database, so cell type and time point are left out; the donor was told from shared clones. The sequencing input was PBMCs or a T cell subset sorted from them (not recorded which). The V and J genes are TRBV20-1 and TRBJ1-2, with no reliable assignment of the D segment. The base sequence is TGCAGTGCTACCCCCGTCGGGGAAGGGCAACCGTATGGCTACACCTTC. Its protein is CSATPVGEGQPYGYTF.